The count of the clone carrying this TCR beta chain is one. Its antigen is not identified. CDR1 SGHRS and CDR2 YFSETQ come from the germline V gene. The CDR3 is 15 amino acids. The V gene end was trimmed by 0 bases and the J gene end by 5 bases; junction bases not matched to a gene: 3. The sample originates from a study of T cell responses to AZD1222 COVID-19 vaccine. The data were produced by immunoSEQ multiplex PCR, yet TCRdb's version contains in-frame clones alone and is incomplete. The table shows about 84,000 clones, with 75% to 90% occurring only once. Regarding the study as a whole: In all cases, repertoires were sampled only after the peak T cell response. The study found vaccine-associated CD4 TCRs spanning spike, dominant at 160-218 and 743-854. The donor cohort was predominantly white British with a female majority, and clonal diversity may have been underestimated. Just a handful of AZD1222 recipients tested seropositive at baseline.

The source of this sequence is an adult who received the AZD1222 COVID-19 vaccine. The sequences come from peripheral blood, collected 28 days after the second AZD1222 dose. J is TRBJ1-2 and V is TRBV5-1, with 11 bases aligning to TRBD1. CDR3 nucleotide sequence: TGCGCCAGCAGCTTGGGGACAGGGGGCGGATATGGCTACACCTTC. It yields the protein CASSLGTGGGYGYTF.